This T cell receptor beta chain was sequenced in a study of OX40 agonist ivuxolimab in advanced cancers. The CDR3 totals 14 residues. V was pared by 0 bases and J by 3 bases, with 9 bases between. Some clones are missing from TCRdb's copy, which holds only in-frame ones; the method was immunoSEQ multiplex PCR. The sample has 72,000 or so clones; 70% to 85% are singletons. The chain combines TRBV6-7 with TRBJ2-7; D remains ambiguous. TRBV6-7 is annotated as an ORF whose role is uncertain. The specimen was CD4+ or CD8+ T cells sorted from blood, collected in a trial of the OX40 agonist ivuxolimab. This sequence was found in an adult with an advanced solid tumor such as melanoma, head and neck, liver or kidney cancer. CDR3 sequence (DNA): TGTGCCAGCAGTTACTCTAGCCGCAACTACGAGCAGTACGTC. Translation: CASSYSSRNYEQYV.